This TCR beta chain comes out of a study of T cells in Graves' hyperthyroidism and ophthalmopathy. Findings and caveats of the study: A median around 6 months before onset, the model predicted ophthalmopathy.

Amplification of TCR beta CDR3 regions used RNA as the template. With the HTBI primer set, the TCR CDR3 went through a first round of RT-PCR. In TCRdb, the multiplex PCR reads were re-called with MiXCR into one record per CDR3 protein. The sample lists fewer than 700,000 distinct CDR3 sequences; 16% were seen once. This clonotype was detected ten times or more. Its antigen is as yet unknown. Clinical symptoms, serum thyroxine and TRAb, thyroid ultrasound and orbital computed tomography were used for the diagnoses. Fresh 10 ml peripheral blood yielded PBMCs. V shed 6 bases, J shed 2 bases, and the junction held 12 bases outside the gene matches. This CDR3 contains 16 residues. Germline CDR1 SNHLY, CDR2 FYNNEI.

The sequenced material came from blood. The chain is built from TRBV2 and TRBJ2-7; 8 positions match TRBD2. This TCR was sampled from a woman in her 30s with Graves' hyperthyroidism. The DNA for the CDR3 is TGTGCCAGCAGCCCCGGTCGGGTAGCGGGAACCTACGAGCAGTACTTC. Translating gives CASSPGRVAGTYEQYF.